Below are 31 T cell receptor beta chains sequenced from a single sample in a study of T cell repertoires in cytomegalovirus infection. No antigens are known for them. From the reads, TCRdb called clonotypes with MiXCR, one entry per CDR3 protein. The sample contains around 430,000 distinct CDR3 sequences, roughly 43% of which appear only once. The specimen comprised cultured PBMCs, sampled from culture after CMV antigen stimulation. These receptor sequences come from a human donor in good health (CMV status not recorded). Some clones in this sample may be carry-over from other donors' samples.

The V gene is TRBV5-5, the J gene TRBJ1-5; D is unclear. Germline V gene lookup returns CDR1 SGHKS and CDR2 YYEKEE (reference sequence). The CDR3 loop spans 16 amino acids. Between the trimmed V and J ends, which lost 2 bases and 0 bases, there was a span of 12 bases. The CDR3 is CASSLFMINSNQPQHF. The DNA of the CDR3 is TGTGCCAGCAGCTTATTTATGATCAATAGCAATCAGCCCCAGCATTTT.

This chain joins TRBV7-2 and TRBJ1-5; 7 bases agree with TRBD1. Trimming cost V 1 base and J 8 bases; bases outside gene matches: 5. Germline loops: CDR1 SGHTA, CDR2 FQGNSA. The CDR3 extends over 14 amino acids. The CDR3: CASSLERGLKPQHF. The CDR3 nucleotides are TGTGCCAGCAGCTTAGAGAGGGGGCTGAAGCCCCAGCATTTT. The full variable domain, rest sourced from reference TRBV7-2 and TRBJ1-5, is GAGVSQSPSNKVTEKGKDVELRCDPISGHTALYWYRQSLGQGLEFLIYFQGNSAPDKSGLPSDRFSAERTGGSVSTLTIQRTQQEDSAVYLCASSLERGLKPQHFGDGTRLSIL.

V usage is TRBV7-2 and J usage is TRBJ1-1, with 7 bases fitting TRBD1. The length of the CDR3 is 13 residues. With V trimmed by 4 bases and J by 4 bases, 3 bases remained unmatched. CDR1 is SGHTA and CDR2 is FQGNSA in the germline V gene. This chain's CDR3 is CASSYAGGTEAFF. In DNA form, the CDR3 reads TGTGCCAGCAGCTACGCAGGGGGCACTGAAGCTTTCTTT.

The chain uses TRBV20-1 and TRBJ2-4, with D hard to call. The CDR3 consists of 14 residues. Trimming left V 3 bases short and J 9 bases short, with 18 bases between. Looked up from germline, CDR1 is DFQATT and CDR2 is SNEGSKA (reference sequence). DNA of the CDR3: TGCAGTGCTAGGGGGTTCATGGTAGATGGCATTCAGTACTTC. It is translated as CSARGFMVDGIQYF.

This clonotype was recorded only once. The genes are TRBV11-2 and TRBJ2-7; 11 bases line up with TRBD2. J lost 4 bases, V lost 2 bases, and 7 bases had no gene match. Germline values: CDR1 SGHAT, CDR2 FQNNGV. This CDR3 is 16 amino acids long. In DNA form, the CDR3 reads TGTGCCAGCAGCTTAATTCCCGGGACTAGCGGTTACGAGCAGTACTTC. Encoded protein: CASSLIPGTSGYEQYF.

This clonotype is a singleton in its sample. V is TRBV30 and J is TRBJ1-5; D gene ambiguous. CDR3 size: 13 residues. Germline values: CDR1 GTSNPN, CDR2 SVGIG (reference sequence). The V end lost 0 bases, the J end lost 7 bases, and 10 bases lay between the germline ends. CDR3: CAWSVSGRQPQHF. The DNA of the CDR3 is TGTGCCTGGAGTGTATCGGGGAGGCAGCCCCAGCATTTT.

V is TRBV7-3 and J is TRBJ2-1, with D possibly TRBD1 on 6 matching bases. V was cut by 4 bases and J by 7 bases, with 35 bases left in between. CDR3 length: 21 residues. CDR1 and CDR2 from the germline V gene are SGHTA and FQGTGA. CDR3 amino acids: CASSYHLGAGWGRAVSNEQFF. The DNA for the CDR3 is TGTGCCAGCAGCTACCATCTGGGGGCTGGGTGGGGGCGGGCTGTTTCTAATGAGCAGTTCTTC.

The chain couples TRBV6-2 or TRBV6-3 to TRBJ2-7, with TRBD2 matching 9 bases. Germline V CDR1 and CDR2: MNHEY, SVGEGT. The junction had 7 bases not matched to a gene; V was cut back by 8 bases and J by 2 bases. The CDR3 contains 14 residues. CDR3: CASRGLARTYEQYF. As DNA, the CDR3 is TGTGCCAGCCGCGGACTAGCGCGAACCTACGAGCAGTACTTC.

CDR3 in DNA: TGCAGTGCGGCAGGAGCCGGGGAGCTGTTTTTT. This codes for CSAAGAGELFF. The chain is built from TRBV20-1 and TRBJ2-2; D is ambiguous. Trimming pared 6 bases from V and 6 bases from J, leaving 8 bases between. CDR3 length equals 11 residues. Germline-derived CDR1 and CDR2 are DFQATT and SNEGSKA (reference sequence).

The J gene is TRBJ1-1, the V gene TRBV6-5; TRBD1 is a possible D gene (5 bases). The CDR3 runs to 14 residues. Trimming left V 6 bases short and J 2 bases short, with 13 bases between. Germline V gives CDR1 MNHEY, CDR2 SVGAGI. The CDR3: CASRSPGRNTEAFF. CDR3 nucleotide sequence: TGTGCCAGCAGGTCTCCGGGACGCAACACTGAAGCTTTCTTT.

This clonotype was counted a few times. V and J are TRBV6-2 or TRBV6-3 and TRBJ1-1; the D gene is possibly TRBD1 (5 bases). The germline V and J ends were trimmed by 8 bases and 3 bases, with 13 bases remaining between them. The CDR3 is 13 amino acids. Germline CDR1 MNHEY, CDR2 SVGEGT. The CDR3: CASSSTGHTEAFF. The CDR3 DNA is TGTGCCAGCTCTTCAACGGGGCACACTGAAGCTTTCTTT.

Written as DNA, the CDR3 is TGTGCCAGCAGCTTCAGTGGCAGAAACACTGAAGCTTTCTTT. Its protein is CASSFSGRNTEAFF. The gene calls are TRBV7-6 and TRBJ1-1; D not certain. The CDR3 contains 14 residues. Germline V gene lookup returns CDR1 SGHVS and CDR2 FNYEAQ. Trimming stripped 3 bases from V and 2 bases from J, with 10 bases between.

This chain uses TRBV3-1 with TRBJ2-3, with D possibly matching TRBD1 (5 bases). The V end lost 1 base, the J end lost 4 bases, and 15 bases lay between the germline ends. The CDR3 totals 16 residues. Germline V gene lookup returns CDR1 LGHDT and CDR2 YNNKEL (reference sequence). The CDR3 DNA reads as TGTGCCAGCAGCCAAGTGAAAAGCTGGGGCCCAGATACGCAGTATTTT. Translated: CASSQVKSWGPDTQYF.

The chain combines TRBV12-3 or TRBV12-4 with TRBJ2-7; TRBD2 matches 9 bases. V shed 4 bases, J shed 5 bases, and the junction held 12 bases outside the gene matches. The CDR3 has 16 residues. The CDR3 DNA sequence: TGTGCCAGCAGTTCCTCTGGGAGCGGGAGGTTCAACGAGCAGTACTTC. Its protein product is CASSSSGSGRFNEQYF.

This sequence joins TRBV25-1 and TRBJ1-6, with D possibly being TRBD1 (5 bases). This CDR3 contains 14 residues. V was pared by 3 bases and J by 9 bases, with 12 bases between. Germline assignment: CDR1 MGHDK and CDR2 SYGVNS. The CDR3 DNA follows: TGTGCCAGCAGTGAGTGGGGGTACCGTTCACCCCTCCACTTT. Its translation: CASSEWGYRSPLHF.

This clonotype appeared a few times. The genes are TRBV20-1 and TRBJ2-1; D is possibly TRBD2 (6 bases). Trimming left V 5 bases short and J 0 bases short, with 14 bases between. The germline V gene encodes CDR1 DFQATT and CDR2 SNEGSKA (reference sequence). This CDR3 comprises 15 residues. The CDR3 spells CSAEKRASSYNEQFF. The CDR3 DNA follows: TGCAGTGCTGAAAAGCGGGCCAGCTCCTACAATGAGCAGTTCTTC.

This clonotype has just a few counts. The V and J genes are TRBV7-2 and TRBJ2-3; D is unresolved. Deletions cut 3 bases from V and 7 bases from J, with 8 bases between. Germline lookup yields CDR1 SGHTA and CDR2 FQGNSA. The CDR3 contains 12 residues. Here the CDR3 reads CASSFQLNTQYF. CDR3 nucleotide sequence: TGTGCCAGCAGCTTTCAGCTGAATACGCAGTATTTT.

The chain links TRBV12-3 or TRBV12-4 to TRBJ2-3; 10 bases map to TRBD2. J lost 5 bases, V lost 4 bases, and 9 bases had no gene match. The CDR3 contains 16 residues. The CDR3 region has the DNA TGTGCCAGCAGTTCCGATAGCGGGGGGCCCGGAGATACGCAGTATTTT. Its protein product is CASSSDSGGPGDTQYF.

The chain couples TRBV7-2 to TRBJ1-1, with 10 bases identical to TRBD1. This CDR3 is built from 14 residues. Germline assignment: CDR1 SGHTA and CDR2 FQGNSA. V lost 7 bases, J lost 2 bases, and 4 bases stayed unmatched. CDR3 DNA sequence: TGTGCCAGCACCAGGACAGGGGGTAACACTGAAGCTTTCTTT. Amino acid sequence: CASTRTGGNTEAFF.

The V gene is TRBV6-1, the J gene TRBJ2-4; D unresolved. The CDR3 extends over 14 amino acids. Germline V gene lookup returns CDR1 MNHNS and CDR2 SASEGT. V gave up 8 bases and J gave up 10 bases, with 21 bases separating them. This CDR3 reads CASSGALVISIQYF. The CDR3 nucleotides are TGTGCCAGCTCCGGAGCCCTGGTGATAAGTATTCAGTACTTC.

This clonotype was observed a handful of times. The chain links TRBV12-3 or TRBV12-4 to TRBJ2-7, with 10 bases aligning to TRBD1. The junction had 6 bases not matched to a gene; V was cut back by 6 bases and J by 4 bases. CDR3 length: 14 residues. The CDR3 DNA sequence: TGTGCCAGCAGCTGGGGACAGGGGTCTTACGAGCAGTACTTC. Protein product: CASSWGQGSYEQYF.

CDR3 sequence: CASILLGVGASEQFF. The DNA of the CDR3 is TGTGCCAGCATCCTCCTTGGTGTTGGTGCAAGCGAGCAGTTCTTC. The gene calls are TRBV7-2 and TRBJ2-1; unclear D gene. The CDR3 has 15 amino acids. CDR1 SGHTA and CDR2 FQGNSA come from the germline V gene. Trimming removed 7 bases from V and 10 bases from J, with 23 bases in between.

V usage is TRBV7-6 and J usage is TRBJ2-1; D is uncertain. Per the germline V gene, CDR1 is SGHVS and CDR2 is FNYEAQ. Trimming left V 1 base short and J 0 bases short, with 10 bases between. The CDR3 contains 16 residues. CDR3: CASSLVAASSYNEQFF. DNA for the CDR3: TGTGCCAGCAGCTTAGTAGCTGCTAGCTCCTACAATGAGCAGTTCTTC.

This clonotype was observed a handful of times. CDR3 nucleotides: TGTGCCAGCAGCCAAACCCCAGGCGTCCCTAATTCCGGGGCCAACGTCCTGACTTTC. This codes for CASSQTPGVPNSGANVLTF. The chain recombines TRBV7-3 with TRBJ2-6; no clear D. Germline V gene sequence: CDR1 SGHTA, CDR2 FQGTGA. The CDR3 runs 19 residues. V gave up 5 bases and J gave up 4 bases, with 24 bases separating them. Complete variable domain (other parts from reference TRBV7-3 and TRBJ2-6): GAGVSQTPSNKVTEKGKYVELRCDPISGHTALYWYRQSLGQGPEFLIYFQGTGAADDSGLPNDRFFAVRPEGSVSTLKIQRTERGDSAVYLCASSQTPGVPNSGANVLTFGAGSRLTVL.

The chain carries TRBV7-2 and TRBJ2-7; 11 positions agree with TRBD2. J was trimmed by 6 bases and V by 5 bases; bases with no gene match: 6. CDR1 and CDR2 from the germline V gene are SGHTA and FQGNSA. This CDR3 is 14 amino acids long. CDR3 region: CASSGSGGAGEQYF. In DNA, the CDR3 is TGTGCCAGCAGCGGTAGCGGGGGGGCCGGCGAGCAGTACTTC.

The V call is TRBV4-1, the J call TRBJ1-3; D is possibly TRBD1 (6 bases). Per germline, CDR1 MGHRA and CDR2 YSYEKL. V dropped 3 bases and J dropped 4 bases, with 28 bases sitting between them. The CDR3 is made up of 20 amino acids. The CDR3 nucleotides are TGCGCCAGCAGCCACCGATATCTCACTACAGGGAGCAGGGGCGGAAACACCATATATTTT. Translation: CASSHRYLTTGSRGGNTIYF.

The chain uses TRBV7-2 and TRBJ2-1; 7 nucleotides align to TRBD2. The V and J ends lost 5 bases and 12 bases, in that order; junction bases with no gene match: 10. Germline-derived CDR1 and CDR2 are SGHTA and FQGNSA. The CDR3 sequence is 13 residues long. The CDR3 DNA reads TGTGCCAGCAGCCCCGAGTCGGGGGGTTCGCAGTTCTTC. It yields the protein CASSPESGGSQFF.

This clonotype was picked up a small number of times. The CDR3 region is CASSLRLAGPVRTGELFF. The CDR3 coding sequence is TGTGCCAGCAGTTTAAGACTAGCGGGTCCGGTGAGGACCGGGGAGCTGTTTTTT. The rearrangement links TRBV6-2 or TRBV6-3 to TRBJ2-2; 10 bases align to TRBD2. The CDR3 has 18 amino acids. Germline V gene sequence: CDR1 MNHEY, CDR2 SVGEGT. V lost 4 bases and J lost 5; bases outside the gene matches: 13.

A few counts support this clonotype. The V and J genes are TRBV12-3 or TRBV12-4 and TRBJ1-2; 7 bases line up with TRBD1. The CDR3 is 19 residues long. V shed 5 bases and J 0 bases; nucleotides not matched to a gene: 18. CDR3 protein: CASSPRGVIVTDTNYGYTF. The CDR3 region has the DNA TGTGCCAGCAGTCCCAGGGGGGTTATAGTTACAGATACTAACTATGGCTACACCTTC.

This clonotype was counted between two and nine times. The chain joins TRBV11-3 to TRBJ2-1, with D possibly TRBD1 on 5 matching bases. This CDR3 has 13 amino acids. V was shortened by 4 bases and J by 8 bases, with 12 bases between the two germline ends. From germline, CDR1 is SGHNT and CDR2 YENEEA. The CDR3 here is CASSSFQGDEQFF. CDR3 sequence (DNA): TGTGCCAGCAGCTCATTCCAGGGCGATGAGCAGTTCTTC.

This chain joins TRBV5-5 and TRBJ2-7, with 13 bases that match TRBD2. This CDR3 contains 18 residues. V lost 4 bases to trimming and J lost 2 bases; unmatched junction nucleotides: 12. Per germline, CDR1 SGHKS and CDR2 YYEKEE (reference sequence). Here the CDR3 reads CASSRRLAGGLGAYEQYF. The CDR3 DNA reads TGTGCCAGCAGCCGCCGACTAGCGGGAGGCCTGGGGGCCTACGAGCAGTACTTC.